This T cell receptor beta chain originates from a study of T cell responses to AZD1222 COVID-19 vaccine. V trimming: 4 bases; J trimming: 2 bases; junction bases outside the gene matches: 5. The CDR3 contains 15 residues. CDR1 and CDR2 (germline): KGHSH, LQKENI. Only in-frame clones appear in the TCRdb table, and some are missing; sequencing was by immunoSEQ multiplex PCR. Here the sample spans 150,000 to 200,000 clones, more than 80% being singletons. This clonotype originated in an adult in good health. The input for sequencing was peripheral blood, taken on day 0 of AZD1222 vaccination. The chain couples TRBV18 to TRBJ2-3, with TRBD2 matching 8 bases. The chain's CDR3 is CASSLRTSTTDTQYF. DNA for the CDR3: TGTGCCAGCTCACTCCGGACTAGCACCACAGATACGCAGTATTTT.